Here is one TCR beta chain with its context. This clone was detected a few times. Its antigen is unknown. Base qualities were left out, and no much larger clone turns up one base away. Sequences MDHEN (CDR1) and SYDVKM (CDR2) are obtained from the germline V gene. The CDR3 has 18 amino acids, counting the end cysteine and phenylalanine. The read is trimmed to its CDR3 DNA, 54 bases read in frame from base 1. V sheds 5 bases and J sheds 0 bases, leaving 17 bases between their ends. These data belong to a study of shared clonotypes between healthy human individuals (dated by TCRdb to the early 2020s). A note on the overall study: The cohort included a few men and a couple of women between 18 and 49 years of age. Between about 0.85 and 8.9 billion PBMCs per donor were obtained by leukapheresis. To increase sequencing depth and limit assay-specific biases, different laboratories used diverse techniques to prepare libraries and sequence TCR repertoires. For each donor, three plates each were used for CD4 naive and CD4 memory, two plates were used for CD8 naive, and one plate was used for CD8 memory. To estimate repertoire size and how much clonotypes are shared between individuals, the study performed deep sequencing of blood TCR repertoires from 4 to 6 healthy adults.

Healthy HIV-negative adults with no recently reported acute infections or vaccinations were included as donors. Only Caucasian adults living in Nashville, Tennessee, USA were represented among the donors. Magnetic negative selection was used to enrich CD4+ T cells, after which naive cells were positively selected on CD45RA and the negative fraction became the memory subset. Blood was obtained by leukapheresis, after which PBMCs were separated by Ficoll-Histopaque density gradient centrifugation and cryopreserved in liquid nitrogen vapor phase. Analytical flow cytometry was used to check the purity and quantity of each magnetically sorted T cell population. Genomic DNA was isolated from every sorted fraction and measured by UV absorbance on a Nanodrop 2000c. Using the deep immunoSEQ assay, TCR CDR3 regions were amplified from genomic DNA by multiplex PCR. Genomic DNA extracted from each cell subset was distributed evenly over all wells of several immunoSEQ 96-well plates, and each plate served as one replicate. Each replicate PCR for sorted subsets received about 200 ng genomic DNA, equal to tens of thousands of T cell genomes. The purified libraries were quantified using a Qubit 3.0 fluorometer, sized with a Bioanalyzer 2100, and then quantified again using the KAPA Library Quantification kit. A separate single-read 150-cycle Illumina NextSeq 550 flow cell was used to sequence each immunoSEQ 96-well plate. As for the authors' bioinformatics: Because only junctional sequences without quality scores were contained in the immunoSEQ output, filtering matching that applied to full-length reads could not be performed. To assign V/J genes and CDR3, sequences were annotated using PyIR, a Python wrapper for IgBLAST v1.9, with IMGT germline references. Reads with weak V/J assignments (E-value above 1e-6), missing CDR3, stop codons, out-of-frame junctions, or ambiguous translated residues were removed. A V3J clonotype was defined by an identical inferred V gene, J gene, and CDR3 amino acid sequence. The percentage overlap between two repertoires was calculated by dividing the number of shared unique clonotypes by the size of the smaller repertoire. Three approaches were used to assess repertoire richness: RTK rarefaction, the Chao1 estimator, and Recon v2.1 estimates of unobserved clonotypes. For all TCRbeta clonotypes obtained by the gDNA method from a handful of donors, generation probabilities were computed with OLGA. This is the immuneACCESS table as TCRdb keeps it, with only in-frame sequences that have V and J called. A part of the clones is gone; compared with another copy, unresolved V genes explain less than half, and the rest is unexplained. The D gene and trimming were derived from the DNA, and the V and J assignments and clone size from that table. The table for this sample lists around 700,000 clones; roughly 70% of them were counted only once. About 1.8% of the sample comes from the top ten.

What the research found in general, with its limitations: Pairwise subsampling indicated that sequencing depth was expected to affect the degree of clonotype sharing among donors. Sampling was restricted to blood, and TCR repertoires in tissue are likely to differ from TCR repertoires in blood. The small number of donors limited the genetic and exposure-history diversity represented. Rarefaction of sorted-subset datasets indicated incomplete sequencing despite the large sequencing depth. When a few donors were compared, the shared fraction of clonotypes was 5% to 6.5% for naive CD4, approximately 3.3% for naive CD8, roughly 2.3% for memory CD4, and 0.3% to 0.5% for memory CD8. Estimated clonotype richness was generally larger for naive than for memory subsets. Compared with non-shared clonotypes, clonotypes shared by all four sorted-subset donors had higher generation probabilities.

This clonotype originated in a young woman in good health. The sample taken for sequencing was memory CD4+ T cells sorted from blood. What the cell subset or site label conveys for this sample: CD45RA-negative fraction. The chain is made from TRBV28 and TRBJ2-6; the best D guess is TRBD2, with 6 bases matching. The CDR3 region has the sequence CASSRSGTPVSGANVLTF. The nucleotide sequence reads TGTGCCAGCAGTAGGTCCGGGACTCCCGTCTCTGGGGCCAACGTCCTGACTTTC.